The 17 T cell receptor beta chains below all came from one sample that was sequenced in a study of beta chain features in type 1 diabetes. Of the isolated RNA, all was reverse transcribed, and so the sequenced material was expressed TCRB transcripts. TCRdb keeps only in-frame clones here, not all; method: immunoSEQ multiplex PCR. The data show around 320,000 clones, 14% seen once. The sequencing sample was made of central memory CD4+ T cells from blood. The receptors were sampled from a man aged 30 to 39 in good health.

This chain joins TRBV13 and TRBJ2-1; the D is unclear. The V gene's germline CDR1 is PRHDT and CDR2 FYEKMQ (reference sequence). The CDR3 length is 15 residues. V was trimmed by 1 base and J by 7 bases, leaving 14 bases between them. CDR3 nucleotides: TGTGCCAGCAGCTTAGTGGCTAGACTCAGGAATGAGCAGTTCTTC. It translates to CASSLVARLRNEQFF. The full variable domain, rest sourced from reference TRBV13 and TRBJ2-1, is AAGVIQSPRHLIKEKRETATLKCYPIPRHDTVYWYQQGPGQDPQFLISFYEKMQSDKGSIPDRFSAQQFSDYHSELNMSSLELGDSALYFCASSLVARLRNEQFFGPGTRLTVL.

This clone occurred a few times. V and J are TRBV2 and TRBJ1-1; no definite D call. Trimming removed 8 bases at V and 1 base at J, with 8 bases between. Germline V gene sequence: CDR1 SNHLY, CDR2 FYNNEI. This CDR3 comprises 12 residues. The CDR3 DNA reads TGTGCCAGCCGTGGGGAGAACACTGAAGCTTTCTTT. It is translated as CASRGENTEAFF.

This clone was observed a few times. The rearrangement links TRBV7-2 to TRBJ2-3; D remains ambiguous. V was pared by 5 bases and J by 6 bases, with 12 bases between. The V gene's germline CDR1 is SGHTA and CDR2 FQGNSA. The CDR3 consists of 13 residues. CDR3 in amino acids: CASSPYYGDTQYF. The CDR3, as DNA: TGTGCCAGCAGCCCATACTATGGTGATACGCAGTATTTT.

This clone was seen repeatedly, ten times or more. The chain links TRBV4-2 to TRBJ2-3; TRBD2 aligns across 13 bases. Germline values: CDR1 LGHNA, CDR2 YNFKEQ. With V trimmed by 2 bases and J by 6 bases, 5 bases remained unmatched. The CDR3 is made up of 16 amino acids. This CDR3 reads CASSQQTSGGVDTQYF. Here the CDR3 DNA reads TGTGCCAGCAGCCAACAAACTAGCGGGGGGGTGGATACGCAGTATTTT.

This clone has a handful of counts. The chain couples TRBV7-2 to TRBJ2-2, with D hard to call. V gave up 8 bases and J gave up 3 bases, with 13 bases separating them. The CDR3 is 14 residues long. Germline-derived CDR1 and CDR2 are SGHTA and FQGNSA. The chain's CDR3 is CASSREADTGELFF. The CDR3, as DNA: TGTGCCAGCTCTAGAGAGGCGGACACCGGGGAGCTGTTTTTT.

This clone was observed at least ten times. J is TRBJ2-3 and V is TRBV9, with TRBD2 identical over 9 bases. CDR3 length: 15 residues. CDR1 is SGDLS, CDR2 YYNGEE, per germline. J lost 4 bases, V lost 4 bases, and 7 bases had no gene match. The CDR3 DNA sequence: TGTGCCAGCAGCCCTATTAGCGGGGGCGCAGATACGCAGTATTTT. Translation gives CASSPISGGADTQYF. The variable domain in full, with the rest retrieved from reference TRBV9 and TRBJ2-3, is DSGVTQTPKHLITATGQRVTLRCSPRSGDLSVYWYQQSLDQGLQFLIQYYNGEERAKGNILERFSAQQFPDLHSELNLSSLELGDSALYFCASSPISGGADTQYFGPGTRLTVL.

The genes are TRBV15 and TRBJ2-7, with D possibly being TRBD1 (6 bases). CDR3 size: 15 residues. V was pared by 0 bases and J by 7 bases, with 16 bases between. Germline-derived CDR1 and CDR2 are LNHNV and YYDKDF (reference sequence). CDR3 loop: CATSRDRSRGGEQYF. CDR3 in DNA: TGTGCCACCAGCAGAGATCGGTCCAGGGGCGGGGAGCAGTACTTC.

CDR3 in amino acids: CAWSLAYTQYF. The CDR3 DNA is TGTGCCTGGAGCCTAGCGTATACGCAGTATTTT. V is TRBV30 and J is TRBJ2-3; TRBD2 is a possible D gene (6 bases). Germline-derived CDR1 and CDR2 are GTSNPN and SVGIG (reference sequence). CDR3 length: 11 residues. Deletions cut 3 bases from V and 7 bases from J, with 8 bases between.

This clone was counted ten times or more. Written as DNA, the CDR3 is TGTGCCAGCAGTCTGAACCCCGGACAGGGCGAACAGTTCTTC. Translating gives CASSLNPGQGEQFF. The chain joins TRBV11-2 to TRBJ2-1, with TRBD1 matching 8 bases. Germline-derived CDR1 and CDR2 are SGHAT and FQNNGV. The CDR3 length is 14 residues. J was trimmed by 13 bases and V by 6 bases; bases with no gene match: 14.

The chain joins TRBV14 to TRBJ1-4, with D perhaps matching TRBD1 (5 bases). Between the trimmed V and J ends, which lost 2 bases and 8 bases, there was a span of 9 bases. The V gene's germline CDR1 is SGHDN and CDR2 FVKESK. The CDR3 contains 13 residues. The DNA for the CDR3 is TGTGCCAGCAGCCAAAATTGGGGCGAAAAACTGTTTTTT. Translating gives CASSQNWGEKLFF.

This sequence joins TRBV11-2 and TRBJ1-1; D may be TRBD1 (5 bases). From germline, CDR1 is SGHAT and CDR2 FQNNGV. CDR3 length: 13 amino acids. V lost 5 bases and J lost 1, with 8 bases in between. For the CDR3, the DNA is TGTGCCAGCAGCAAAGACAGGAACACTGAAGCTTTCTTT. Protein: CASSKDRNTEAFF.

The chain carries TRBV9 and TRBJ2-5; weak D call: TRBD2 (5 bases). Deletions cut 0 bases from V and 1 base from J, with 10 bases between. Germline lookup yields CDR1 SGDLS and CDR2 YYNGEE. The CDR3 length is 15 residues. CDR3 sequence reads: CASSVGTAGQETQYF. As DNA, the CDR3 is TGTGCCAGCAGCGTAGGAACGGCGGGCCAAGAGACCCAGTACTTC.

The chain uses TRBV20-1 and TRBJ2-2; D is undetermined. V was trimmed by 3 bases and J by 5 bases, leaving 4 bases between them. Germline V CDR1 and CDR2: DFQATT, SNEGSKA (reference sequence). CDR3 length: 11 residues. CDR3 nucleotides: TGCAGTGCTAGGGGGACCGGGGAGCTGTTTTTT. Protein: CSARGTGELFF.

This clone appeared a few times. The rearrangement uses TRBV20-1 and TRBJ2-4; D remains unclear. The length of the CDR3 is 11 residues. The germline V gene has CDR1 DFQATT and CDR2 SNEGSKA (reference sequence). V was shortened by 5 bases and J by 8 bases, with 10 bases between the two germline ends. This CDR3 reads CSAHLRDIQYF. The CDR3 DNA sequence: TGCAGTGCTCACCTAAGGGACATTCAGTACTTC.

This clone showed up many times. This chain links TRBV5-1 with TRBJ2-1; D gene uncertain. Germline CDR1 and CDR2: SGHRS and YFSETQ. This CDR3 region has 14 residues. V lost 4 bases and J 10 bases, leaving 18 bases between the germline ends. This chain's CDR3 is CASSGESNRREQFF. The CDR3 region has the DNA TGCGCCAGCAGCGGTGAATCAAATCGGCGCGAGCAGTTCTTC.

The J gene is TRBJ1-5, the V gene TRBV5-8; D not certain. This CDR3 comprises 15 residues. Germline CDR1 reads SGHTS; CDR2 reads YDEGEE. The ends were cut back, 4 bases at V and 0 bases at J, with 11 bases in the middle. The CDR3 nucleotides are TGTGCCAGCAGCCTCGGCAGTGTTAGCAATCAGCCCCAGCATTTT. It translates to CASSLGSVSNQPQHF.

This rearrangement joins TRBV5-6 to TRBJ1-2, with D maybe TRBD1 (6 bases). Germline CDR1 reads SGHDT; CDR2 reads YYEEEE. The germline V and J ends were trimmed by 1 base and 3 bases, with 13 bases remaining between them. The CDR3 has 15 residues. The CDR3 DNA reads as TGTGCCAGCAGCTTGTGGCCAGGGGTCGACTATGGCTACACCTTC. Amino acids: CASSLWPGVDYGYTF.